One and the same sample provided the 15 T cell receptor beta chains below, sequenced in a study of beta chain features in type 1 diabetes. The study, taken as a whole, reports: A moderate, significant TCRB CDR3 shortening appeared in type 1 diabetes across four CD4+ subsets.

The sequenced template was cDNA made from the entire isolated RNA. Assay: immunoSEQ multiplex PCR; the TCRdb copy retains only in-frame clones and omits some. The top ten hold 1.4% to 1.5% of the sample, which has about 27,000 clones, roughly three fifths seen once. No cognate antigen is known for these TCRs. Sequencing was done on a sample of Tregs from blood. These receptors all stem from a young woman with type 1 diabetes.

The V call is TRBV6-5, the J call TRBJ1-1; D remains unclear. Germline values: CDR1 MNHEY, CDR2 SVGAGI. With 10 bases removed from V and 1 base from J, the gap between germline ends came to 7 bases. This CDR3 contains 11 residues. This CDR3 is CATQENTEAFF. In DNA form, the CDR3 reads TGTGCCACCCAGGAGAACACTGAAGCTTTCTTT.

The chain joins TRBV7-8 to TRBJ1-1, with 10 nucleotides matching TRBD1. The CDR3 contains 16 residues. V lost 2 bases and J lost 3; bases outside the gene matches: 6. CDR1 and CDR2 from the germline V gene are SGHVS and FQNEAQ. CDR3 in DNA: TGTGCCAGCAGCTTATTGGGACAGGGGATTTACACTGAAGCTTTCTTT. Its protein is CASSLLGQGIYTEAFF.

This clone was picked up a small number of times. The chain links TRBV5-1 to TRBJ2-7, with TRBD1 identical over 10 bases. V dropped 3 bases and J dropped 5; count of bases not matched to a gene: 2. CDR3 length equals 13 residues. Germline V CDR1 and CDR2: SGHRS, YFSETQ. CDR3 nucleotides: TGCGCCAGCAGCTGGGGACAGGGGAACGAGCAGTACTTC. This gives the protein CASSWGQGNEQYF.

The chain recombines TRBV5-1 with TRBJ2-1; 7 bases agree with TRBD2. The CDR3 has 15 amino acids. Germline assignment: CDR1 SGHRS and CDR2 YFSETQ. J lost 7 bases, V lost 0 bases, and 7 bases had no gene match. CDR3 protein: CASSLDTSDRNEQFF. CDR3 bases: TGCGCCAGCAGCTTGGACACTAGCGATAGGAATGAGCAGTTCTTC.

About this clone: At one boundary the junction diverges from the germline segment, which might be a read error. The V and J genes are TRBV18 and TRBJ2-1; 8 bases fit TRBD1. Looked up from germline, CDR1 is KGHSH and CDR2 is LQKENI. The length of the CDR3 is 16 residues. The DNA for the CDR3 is TGTGCCAGCCCACCACGGGCAGGGGGCTACTACAATGAGCAGTTCTTC. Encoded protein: CASPPRAGGYYNEQFF.

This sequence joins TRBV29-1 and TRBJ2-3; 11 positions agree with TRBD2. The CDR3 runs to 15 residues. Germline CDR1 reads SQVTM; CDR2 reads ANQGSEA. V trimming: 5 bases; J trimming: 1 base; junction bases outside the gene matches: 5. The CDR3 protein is CSVPGSGGGTDTQYF. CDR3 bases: TGCAGCGTTCCCGGTAGCGGGGGGGGCACAGATACGCAGTATTTT.

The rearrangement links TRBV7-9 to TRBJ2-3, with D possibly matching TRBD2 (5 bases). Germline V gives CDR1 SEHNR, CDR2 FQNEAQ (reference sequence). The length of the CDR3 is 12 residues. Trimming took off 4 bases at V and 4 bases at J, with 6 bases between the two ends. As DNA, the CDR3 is TGTGCCAGCAGCTCGGGGTCAGATACGCAGTATTTT. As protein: CASSSGSDTQYF.

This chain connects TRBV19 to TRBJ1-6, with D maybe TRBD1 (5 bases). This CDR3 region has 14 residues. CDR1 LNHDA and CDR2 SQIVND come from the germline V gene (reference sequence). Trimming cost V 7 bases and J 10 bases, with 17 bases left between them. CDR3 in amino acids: CASNTGGTRSPLHF. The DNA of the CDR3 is TGTGCCAGTAATACGGGAGGGACGCGATCACCCCTCCACTTT.

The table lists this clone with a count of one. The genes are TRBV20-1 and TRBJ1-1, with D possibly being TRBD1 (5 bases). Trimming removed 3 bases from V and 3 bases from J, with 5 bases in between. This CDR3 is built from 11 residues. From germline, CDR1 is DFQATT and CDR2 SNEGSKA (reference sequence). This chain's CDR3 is CSASRDTEAFF. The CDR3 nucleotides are TGCAGTGCTAGCAGGGACACTGAAGCTTTCTTT.

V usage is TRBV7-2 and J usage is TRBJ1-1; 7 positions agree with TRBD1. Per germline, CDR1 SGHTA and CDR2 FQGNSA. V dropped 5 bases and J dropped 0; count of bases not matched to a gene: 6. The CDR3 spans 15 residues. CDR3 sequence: CASSQGQTMNTEAFF. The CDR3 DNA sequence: TGTGCCAGCAGCCAGGGACAGACAATGAACACTGAAGCTTTCTTT.

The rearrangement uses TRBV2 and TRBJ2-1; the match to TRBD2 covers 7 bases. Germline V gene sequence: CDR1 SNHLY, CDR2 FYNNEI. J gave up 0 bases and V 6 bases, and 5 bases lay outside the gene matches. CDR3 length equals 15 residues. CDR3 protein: CASRRSGTSYNEQFF. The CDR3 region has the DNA TGTGCCAGCAGACGGAGCGGGACCTCCTACAATGAGCAGTTCTTC.

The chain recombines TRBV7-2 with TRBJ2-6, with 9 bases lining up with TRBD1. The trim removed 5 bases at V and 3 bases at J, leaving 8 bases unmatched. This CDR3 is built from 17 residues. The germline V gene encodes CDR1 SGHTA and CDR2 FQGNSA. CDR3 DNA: TGTGCCAGCAGCCCCCGGACAGGGGAGGTTGGGGCCAACGTCCTGACTTTC. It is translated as CASSPRTGEVGANVLTF.

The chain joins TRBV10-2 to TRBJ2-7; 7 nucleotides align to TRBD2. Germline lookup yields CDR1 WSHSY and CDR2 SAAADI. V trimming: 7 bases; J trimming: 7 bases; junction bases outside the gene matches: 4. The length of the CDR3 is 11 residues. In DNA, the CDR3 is TGCGCCAGCATGCGGGAGTGGGAGCAGTACTTC. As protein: CASMREWEQYF.

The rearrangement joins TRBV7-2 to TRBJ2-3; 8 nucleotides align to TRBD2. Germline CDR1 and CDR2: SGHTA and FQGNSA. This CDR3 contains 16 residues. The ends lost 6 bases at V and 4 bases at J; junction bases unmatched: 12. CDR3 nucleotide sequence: TGTGCCAGCAGTCTCGCCGGGACTAGAGGGCCAGATACGCAGTATTTT. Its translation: CASSLAGTRGPDTQYF.

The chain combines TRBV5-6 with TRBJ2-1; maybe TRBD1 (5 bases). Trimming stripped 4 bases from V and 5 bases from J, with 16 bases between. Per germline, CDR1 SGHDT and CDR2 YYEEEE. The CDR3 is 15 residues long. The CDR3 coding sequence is TGTGCCAGCAGCCCCCCAAGGGGATGGAACAATGAGCAGTTCTTC. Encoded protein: CASSPPRGWNNEQFF.